A single sample gave rise to the 28 T cell receptor beta chains below, sequenced in a study of response to subunit inactivated influenza vaccine. Via MiXCR, TCRdb re-called the RT-PCR reads, giving one row per CDR3 protein. Altogether hundreds of thousands of distinct CDR3 sequences are present, 12% to 15% being singletons, with the ten largest covering around 7.6%. The material sequenced was PBMCs from blood, taken less than 15 days before vaccination. The receptor set was obtained from a man in his forties or fifties who received an inactivated influenza vaccine.

The chain has TRBV9 and TRBJ2-3; 7 positions agree with TRBD1. This CDR3 comprises 14 residues. Germline V gene data show CDR1 as SGDLS and CDR2 as YYNGEE. Trimming took 6 bases from V and 0 from J; bases not matched to a gene: 4. CDR3 in DNA: TGTGCCAGCACCGACAGGGCTAGCACAGATACGCAGTATTTT. It yields the protein CASTDRASTDTQYF.

The J gene is TRBJ2-5, the V gene TRBV7-2; 10 bases agree with TRBD1. Germline CDR1 is SGHTA and CDR2 is FQGNSA. The CDR3 sequence is 15 residues long. Trimming removed 5 bases from V and 5 bases from J; junction bases left unmatched: 8. The CDR3 DNA is TGTGCCAGCAGCCAGGGACAGGGGACTGTGGAGACCCAGTACTTC. Translated: CASSQGQGTVETQYF.

The V gene is TRBV15, the J gene TRBJ2-7; 7 nucleotides agree with TRBD1. The ends lost 1 base at V and 6 bases at J; junction bases unmatched: 12. CDR1 is LNHNV, CDR2 YYDKDF, per germline (reference sequence). The CDR3 sequence is 16 residues long. The CDR3 sequence is CATSRATGDGSSEQYF. The CDR3 DNA is TGTGCCACCAGCAGAGCTACAGGGGACGGCTCCAGCGAGCAGTACTTC.

The chain recombines TRBV20-1 with TRBJ1-2; a weak D match, TRBD1 (5 bases). The CDR3 is made up of 13 amino acids. V dropped 0 bases and J dropped 2 bases, with 7 bases sitting between them. In germline, CDR1 is DFQATT, CDR2 SNEGSKA (reference sequence). This chain's CDR3 is CSAREGRNYGYTF. DNA for the CDR3: TGCAGTGCTAGAGAGGGGCGGAACTATGGCTACACCTTC.

This clonotype was recorded at least ten times. V usage is TRBV6-1 and J usage is TRBJ2-7, with D maybe TRBD1 (6 bases). Trimming shortened V by 5 bases and J by 3 bases, and 20 bases separated the two germline ends. This CDR3 has 16 amino acids. Germline values: CDR1 MNHNS, CDR2 SASEGT. The CDR3 protein is CASSQLWDTRGYEQYF. The CDR3 DNA is TGTGCCAGCAGTCAACTCTGGGACACCAGAGGCTACGAGCAGTACTTC.

The rearrangement links TRBV29-1 to TRBJ1-2; a weak D match, TRBD1 (6 bases). Germline V CDR1 and CDR2: SQVTM, ANQGSEA. There are 12 residues in the CDR3. V was pared by 7 bases and J by 5 bases, with 14 bases between. This CDR3 reads CSGRTESYGYTF. The CDR3 DNA sequence: TGCAGCGGGAGGACAGAATCGTATGGCTACACCTTC.

The sample holds a few counts of this clonotype. This chain uses TRBV6-1 with TRBJ2-3; the D is unclear. The germline V and J ends were trimmed by 6 bases and 1 base, with 8 bases remaining between them. The germline V gene encodes CDR1 MNHNS and CDR2 SASEGT. This CDR3 spans 13 amino acids. CDR3 loop: CASRPRGTDTQYF. In DNA, the CDR3 is TGTGCCAGCAGACCACGGGGCACAGATACGCAGTATTTT.

This clonotype was seen only a few times. V is TRBV5-1 and J is TRBJ1-6; D not resolved. V lost 1 base, J lost 6 bases, and 14 bases lay in between. CDR3 length: 16 amino acids. Germline V gene data show CDR1 as SGHRS and CDR2 as YFSETQ. The chain's CDR3 is CASSLTTAGGNSPLHF. Here the CDR3 DNA reads TGCGCCAGCAGCTTGACGACCGCCGGTGGTAATTCACCCCTCCACTTT.

The V gene is TRBV6-2 or TRBV6-3, the J gene TRBJ2-7, with a possible D match to TRBD2 (6 bases). The CDR3 consists of 12 residues. Between the trimmed V and J ends, which lost 2 bases and 4 bases, there was a span of 6 bases. Germline V gives CDR1 MNHEY, CDR2 SVGEGT. The CDR3 DNA is TGTGCCAGCAGTTACGCGGGGTACGAGCAGTACTTC. Amino acids: CASSYAGYEQYF.

This clonotype was observed a few times. The chain uses TRBV20-1 and TRBJ2-5, with D possibly being TRBD2 (5 bases). Trimming removed 3 bases at V and 3 bases at J, with 14 bases between. Germline CDR1 reads DFQATT; CDR2 reads SNEGSKA (reference sequence). The CDR3 loop spans 14 amino acids. The CDR3 loop reads CSARDWRAEETQYF. The CDR3, as DNA: TGCAGTGCTAGGGATTGGCGGGCGGAAGAGACCCAGTACTTC.

The gene calls are TRBV20-1 and TRBJ2-7, with 8 bases identical to TRBD2. Germline V gives CDR1 DFQATT, CDR2 SNEGSKA (reference sequence). The CDR3 is made up of 14 amino acids. Trimming took 5 bases from V and 4 from J; bases not matched to a gene: 10. The CDR3 region has the DNA TGCAGTGCTCCCACCTCCAGCGGGGGTTACGAGCAGTACTTC. Translating gives CSAPTSSGGYEQYF.

The chain has TRBV21-1 and TRBJ2-7. TRBV21-1 has pseudogene status. The CDR3 covers 10 residues. The DNA of the CDR3 is TGTCCGTACTCTTCCTACGAGCAGTACTTC. Translated: CPYSSYEQYF.

The J gene is TRBJ2-2, the V gene TRBV30, with 13 bases fitting TRBD2. With V trimmed by 5 bases and J by 7 bases, 4 bases remained unmatched. The CDR3 spans 14 residues. CDR1 and CDR2 (germline): GTSNPN, SVGIG (reference sequence). As DNA, the CDR3 is TGTGCCTGGGGACTAGCGGGAGTGGTCGGGGAGCTGTTTTTT. The encoded protein is CAWGLAGVVGELFF.

This clonotype has only a few counts. The CDR3 spells CASSFLAKNIQYF. The CDR3 region has the DNA TGTGCCAGCAGCTTTCTAGCCAAAAACATTCAGTACTTC. J is TRBJ2-4 and V is TRBV7-2; unclear D gene. The germline gives CDR1 SGHTA, CDR2 FQGNSA. V was shortened by 3 bases and J by 0 bases, with 3 bases between the two germline ends. CDR3 size: 13 residues.

This clonotype came up many times. The chain joins TRBV9 to TRBJ1-1; no reliable D call. V lost 0 bases, J lost 0 bases, and 9 bases lay in between. The length of the CDR3 is 15 residues. Looked up from germline, CDR1 is SGDLS and CDR2 is YYNGEE. The CDR3 loop is CASSVATDMNTEAFF. Written as DNA, the CDR3 is TGTGCCAGCAGCGTAGCTACGGATATGAACACTGAAGCTTTCTTT.

This clonotype was detected a few times. The genes are TRBV11-1 and TRBJ2-2; D might be TRBD1 or TRBD2, each matching 6 bases. This CDR3 has 16 residues. Trimming shortened V by 6 bases and J by 0 bases, and 14 bases separated the two germline ends. Germline CDR1 is SGHAT and CDR2 is FQDESV (reference sequence). The CDR3 spells CASRLFGGANTGELFF. The CDR3 nucleotides are TGTGCCAGCAGGCTATTCGGGGGCGCGAACACCGGGGAGCTGTTTTTT.

This clonotype was detected a few times. This chain uses TRBV5-1 with TRBJ2-2; TRBD1 agrees at 7 bases. V shed 3 bases, J shed 4 bases, and the junction held 6 bases outside the gene matches. Germline CDR1 and CDR2: SGHRS and YFSETQ. The CDR3 loop spans 15 amino acids. The CDR3 DNA follows: TGCGCCAGCAGCTGGGACAGCCGAGCCACCGGGGAGCTGTTTTTT. Its translation: CASSWDSRATGELFF.

The chain couples TRBV7-2 to TRBJ2-7; 8 bases are a match to TRBD2. Germline lookup yields CDR1 SGHTA and CDR2 FQGNSA. CDR3 length equals 15 residues. The V gene end was trimmed by 4 bases and the J gene end by 6 bases; junction bases not matched to a gene: 11. DNA for the CDR3: TGTGCCAGCAGCTCCTCCGGGACTAGGGGCTCCGAGCAGTACTTC. Protein product: CASSSSGTRGSEQYF.

This clonotype was counted ten times or more. This rearrangement joins TRBV6-2 or TRBV6-3 to TRBJ2-1, with a possible D match to TRBD2 (5 bases). The ends were cut back, 5 bases at V and 0 bases at J, with 11 bases in the middle. The CDR3 is made up of 15 amino acids. Germline-derived CDR1 and CDR2 are MNHEY and SVGEGT. The CDR3 nucleotides are TGTGCCAGCAGTCCCCAAGGGAGCTCCTACAATGAGCAGTTCTTC. Its translation is CASSPQGSSYNEQFF.

This clonotype was counted a few times. V is TRBV29-1 and J is TRBJ2-5; TRBD1 aligns across 7 bases. Germline lookup yields CDR1 SQVTM and CDR2 ANQGSEA. Germline trimming cut 3 bases from V and 5 bases from J; bases unmatched to any gene: 6. The CDR3 is 13 residues long. The CDR3 here is CSVEVRGWETQYF. CDR3 bases: TGCAGCGTTGAGGTCAGGGGGTGGGAGACCCAGTACTTC.

This clonotype has a handful of counts. V is TRBV5-6 and J is TRBJ1-5; D is perhaps TRBD1 (6 bases). CDR1 and CDR2 (germline): SGHDT, YYEEEE. The V end was cut by 3 bases, the J end by 3 bases, with 10 bases between. This CDR3 comprises 14 residues. CDR3 DNA sequence: TGTGCCAGCAGCTCCCACAGGGTCAATCAGCCCCAGCATTTT. Residues: CASSSHRVNQPQHF.

The rearrangement links TRBV15 to TRBJ2-2; the D gene is possibly TRBD1 (6 bases). CDR1 and CDR2 from the germline V gene are LNHNV and YYDKDF (reference sequence). The CDR3 sequence is 16 residues long. V was shortened by 0 bases and J by 1 base, with 9 bases between the two germline ends. In DNA, the CDR3 is TGTGCCACCAGCAGAGATACAGGGAAGAACACCGGGGAGCTGTTTTTT. Its translation: CATSRDTGKNTGELFF.

This clonotype was counted many times. The genes are TRBV2 and TRBJ1-6; 8 nucleotides align to TRBD1. This CDR3 comprises 16 residues. The ends lost 2 bases at V and 5 bases at J; junction bases unmatched: 5. From germline, CDR1 is SNHLY and CDR2 FYNNEI. CDR3 in amino acids: CASSELQGVDNSPLHF. The CDR3 DNA reads as TGTGCCAGCAGTGAACTACAGGGGGTGGATAATTCACCCCTCCACTTT.

Many counts were recorded for this clonotype. The rearrangement links TRBV20-1 to TRBJ2-1, with D possibly matching TRBD1 (5 bases). This CDR3 contains 15 residues. Trimming took off 0 bases at V and 1 base at J, with 10 bases between the two ends. From germline, CDR1 is DFQATT and CDR2 SNEGSKA (reference sequence). CDR3 sequence reads: CSARDSGFSYNEQFF. The CDR3 DNA follows: TGCAGTGCTAGAGATTCAGGGTTTTCCTACAATGAGCAGTTCTTC.

This clonotype has only a few counts. This rearrangement joins TRBV12-3 or TRBV12-4 to TRBJ2-1; possible D gene TRBD1, 6 bases. The length of the CDR3 is 13 residues. Trimming took off 4 bases at V and 5 bases at J, with 9 bases between the two ends. In DNA form, the CDR3 reads TGTGCCAGCAGTTCCAGGGACAACAATGAGCAGTTCTTC. It codes for CASSSRDNNEQFF.

The chain recombines TRBV20-1 with TRBJ1-4, with D perhaps matching TRBD1 (5 bases). Trimming shortened V by 4 bases and J by 6 bases, and 12 bases separated the two germline ends. Germline V lookup: CDR1 DFQATT, CDR2 SNEGSKA (reference sequence). This CDR3 has 13 residues. CDR3 nucleotide sequence: TGCAGTGCTAAAAGGGGCAGGGATGAAAAACTGTTTTTT. This sequence encodes CSAKRGRDEKLFF.

This clonotype was counted at least ten times. The rearrangement joins TRBV20-1 to TRBJ2-5, with 10 bases lining up with TRBD2. Germline CDR1 reads DFQATT; CDR2 reads SNEGSKA (reference sequence). Trimming cost V 7 bases and J 1 base; bases outside gene matches: 0. The CDR3 runs 12 residues. The CDR3 loop reads CSGTSGQETQYF. As DNA, the CDR3 is TGCAGTGGGACTAGCGGCCAAGAGACCCAGTACTTC.

This clonotype has just a few counts. This chain links TRBV20-1 with TRBJ1-2; 7 positions agree with TRBD1. The CDR3 runs to 14 residues. Germline V gene sequence: CDR1 DFQATT, CDR2 SNEGSKA (reference sequence). V lost 1 base, J lost 7 bases, and 9 bases stayed unmatched. CDR3 nucleotide sequence: TGCAGTGCTAGAGTTCGACAGGGTCCCTCTGGCTACACCTTC. Its protein product is CSARVRQGPSGYTF.